Below, one T cell receptor beta chain is given with its context. This clonotype has at least ten counts. Its antigen target is currently unknown. No quality values exist for individual bases; no much larger clone is one base distant. These data belong to a study of T cells after yellow fever vaccination (dated by TCRdb to the late 2010s). Regarding the complete study: The SMART-Seq v4 Ultra Low Input RNA kit was used to prepare libraries from fractions with low cell numbers. To follow T-cell clones before and after both primary and booster YFV17D yellow fever vaccination, bulk TCR alpha and beta repertoires underwent longitudinal sequencing. Two healthy male donors, one aged 18 to 30 and one aged 30 to 40 years, were included in the cohort. Blood was drawn at multiple timepoints before and after primary and secondary immunization, with bulk PBMC replicates and cell subsets isolated. General study outcomes and caveats: The study included only two donors, which limits how far the findings can be generalized. After the booster, most of the clones that had expanded following primary vaccination were detected again (approximately 96% of CD4 and 85% to 90% of CD8), which suggests that memory was broadly maintained. A small share of clonotypes occurred in both CD4 and CD8 compartments, likely arising from convergent recombination. Compared with the primary T-cell response, the secondary T-cell response was weaker but faster, peaking on day 5 rather than day 15. FACS-sorted repertoires could contain abundant contaminating clonotypes from the bulk population, so computational filtering was required.

From the cysteine up to the phenylalanine, the CDR3 has a length of 15 residues. The kept DNA is CDR3 alone, 45 bases in frame from the first base. Deletion took 0 bases off V and 0 bases off J, with a span of 6 bases between the germline ends. Looking up the germline V gene yields CDR1 MNHNS and CDR2 SASEGT. Sequenced using an Illumina NovaSeq 6000. TCR cDNA was synthesized by 5'RACE template switching, through which a universal primer site and unique molecular identifiers were introduced. Priming of cDNA synthesis was performed from both the TCR alpha and TCR beta constant segments. Two PCR steps were used to amplify libraries, with sample barcodes and sequencing adapters being added in the second step. Sequencing of libraries was done on Illumina HiSeq 2500 (2x100 bp) or NovaSeq (2x150 bp). As for how the authors treated the data: Demultiplexing of reads and collapsing into UMI consensus sequences were performed with MIGEC, and V(D)J alignment was carried out with MiXCR. Vaccine-responding clonotypes were defined with edgeR using replicate PBMC samples, requiring FDR below 0.01 and a log2 fold change above 5 up to day 15. Each bulk clonotype received a CD4 or CD8 identity based on whether the sequenced CD4 or CD8 repertoire contained that clonotype at higher abundance. Through fastp at Q25 and MiXCR, TCRdb rebuilt clones from the public reads, retaining in-frame beta chains. Entries are consolidated by CDR3 protein sequence, retaining the most common genes and DNA. V and J calls and clone size were set by TCRdb, not the authors. The sample yields 250,000 to 300,000 distinct CDR3 sequences; roughly 8.7% were counted once. Around 3.1% of the sample goes to the ten largest clones.

Read against the paper, the sample's treatment or condition label means: live attenuated yellow fever vaccine strain. PBMCs were isolated from peripheral blood using a standard Ficoll-Paque protocol. CD4 and CD8 T-cell fractions were isolated with Dynabeads CD4 and CD8 positive selection kits. TriZol was used to extract RNA from bulk PBMCs, from CD4 and CD8 fractions, and from dextramer-positive and dextramer-negative fractions. The TCR was taken from a man aged 18 to 29 who received the YFV17D yellow fever vaccine. Here the chain combines TRBV6-1 and TRBJ1-5; confidence is insufficient to name the D gene. The sample consisted of CD4+ T cells sorted from PBMCs, taken 5 days after the yellow fever booster vaccination. The CDR3 region reads CASSEALDSNQPQHF. In nucleotide form, the sequence is TGTGCCAGCAGTGAAGCGCTGGATAGCAATCAGCCCCAGCATTTT.